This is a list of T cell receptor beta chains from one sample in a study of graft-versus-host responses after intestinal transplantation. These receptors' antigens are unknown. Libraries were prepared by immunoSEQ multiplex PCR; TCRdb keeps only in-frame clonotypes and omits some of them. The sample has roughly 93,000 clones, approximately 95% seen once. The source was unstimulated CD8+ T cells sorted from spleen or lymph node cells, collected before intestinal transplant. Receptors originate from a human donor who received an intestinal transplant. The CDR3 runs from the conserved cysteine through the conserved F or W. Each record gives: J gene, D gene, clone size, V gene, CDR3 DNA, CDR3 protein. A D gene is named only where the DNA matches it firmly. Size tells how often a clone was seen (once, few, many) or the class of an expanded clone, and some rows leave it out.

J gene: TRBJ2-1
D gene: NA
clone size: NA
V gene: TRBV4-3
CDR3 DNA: TGCGCCAGCAGCCATAGCCCTAGCTCCTACAATGAGCAGTTCTTC
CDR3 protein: CASSHSPSSYNEQFF

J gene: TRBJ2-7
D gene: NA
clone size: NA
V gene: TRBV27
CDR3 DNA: TGTGCCAGCAGTGTAACAGGCGCGTACGAGCAGTACTTC
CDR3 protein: CASSVTGAYEQYF

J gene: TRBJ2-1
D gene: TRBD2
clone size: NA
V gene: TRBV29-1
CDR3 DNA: TGCAGCGTGGGACTAGCGGTCTACAATGAGCAGTTCTTC
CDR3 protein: CSVGLAVYNEQFF

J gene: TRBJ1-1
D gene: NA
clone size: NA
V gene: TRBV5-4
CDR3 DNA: TGTGCCAGCAGCTCGTATGAGGAGAACACTGAAGCTTTCTTT
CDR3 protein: CASSSYEENTEAFF

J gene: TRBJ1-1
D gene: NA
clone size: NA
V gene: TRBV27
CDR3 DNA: TGTGCCAGCAGTTTCACCCGGGACTACCGGGGAGCTTTCTTT
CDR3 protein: CASSFTRDYRGAFF

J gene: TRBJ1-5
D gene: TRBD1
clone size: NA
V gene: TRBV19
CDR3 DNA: TGTGCCAGCTCGACAGGGGGATATAGCAATCAGCCCCAGCATTTT
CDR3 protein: CASSTGGYSNQPQHF

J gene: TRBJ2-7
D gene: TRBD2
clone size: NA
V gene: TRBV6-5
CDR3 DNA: TGTGCCAGCAGTTACTCGGCGGGGGGCTACGAGCAGTACTTC
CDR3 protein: CASSYSAGGYEQYF

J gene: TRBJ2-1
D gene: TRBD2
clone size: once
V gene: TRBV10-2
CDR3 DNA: TGCGCCAGCAGTGGACTAGCGACCTACAATGAGCAGTTCTTC
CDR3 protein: CASSGLATYNEQFF

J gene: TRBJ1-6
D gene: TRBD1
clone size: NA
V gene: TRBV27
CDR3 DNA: TGTGCCAGCAGTTTGGTGACAGGGGTCGGTATTTCACCCCTCCACTTT
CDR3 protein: CASSLVTGVGISPLHF

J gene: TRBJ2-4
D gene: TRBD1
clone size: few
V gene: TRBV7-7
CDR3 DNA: TGTGCCAGCAGCTTGGTGGAAGGACAGGCTAATATAAAAAACATTCAGTACTTC
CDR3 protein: CASSLVEGQANIKNIQYF

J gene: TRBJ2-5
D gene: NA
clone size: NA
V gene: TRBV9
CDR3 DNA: TGTGCCAGCAGCGAACCAACTCAAGAGACCCAGTACTTC
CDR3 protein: CASSEPTQETQYF

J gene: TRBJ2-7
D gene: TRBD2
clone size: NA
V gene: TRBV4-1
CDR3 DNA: TGCGCCAGCAGCCAAGTTACTAGCGGGACCTACGAGCAGTACTTC
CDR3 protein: CASSQVTSGTYEQYF

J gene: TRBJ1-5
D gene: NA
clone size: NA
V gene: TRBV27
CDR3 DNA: TGTGCCAGCAGTTTCAGGGGCGGTAGCAATCAGCCCCAGCATTTT
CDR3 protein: CASSFRGGSNQPQHF

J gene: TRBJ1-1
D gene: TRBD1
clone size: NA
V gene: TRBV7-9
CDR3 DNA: TGTGCCAGCAGCTCGACCGGGACAGTGAACACTGAAGCTTTCTTT
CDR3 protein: CASSSTGTVNTEAFF

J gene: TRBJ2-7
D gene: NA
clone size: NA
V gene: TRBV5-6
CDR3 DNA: TGTGCCAGCAGCTTTGGCTCCTCCTACGAGCAGTACTTC
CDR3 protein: CASSFGSSYEQYF

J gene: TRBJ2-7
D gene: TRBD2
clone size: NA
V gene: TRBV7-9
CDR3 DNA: TGTGCCAGCAGCCCGACTAGCTCTTTGGTCTACGAGCAGTACTTC
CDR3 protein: CASSPTSSLVYEQYF